This T cell receptor beta chain was sequenced during a study of beta chain features in type 1 diabetes. The whole isolated RNA underwent reverse transcription, so sequencing captured expressed TCRB transcripts. Repertoires were generated with immunoSEQ multiplex PCR, while TCRdb's copy carries only in-frame clones and drops some. The sample lists hundreds of thousands of clones, about a sixth seen once, with about 0.086% in the top ten. Sequencing was performed on naive CD4+ T cells from blood. The TCR was taken from a man between 18 and 35 years old in good health.

The DNA for the CDR3 is TGTGCCAGCAGGCCTAGCCCCCAATACAATGAGCAGTTCTTC. This codes for CASRPSPQYNEQFF. The rearrangement joins TRBV28 to TRBJ2-1, with a weak D call TRBD2 (5 bases). Germline V gene sequence: CDR1 MDHEN, CDR2 SYDVKM. This CDR3 region has 14 residues. Trimming pared 6 bases from V and 4 bases from J, leaving 13 bases between.